The 24 T cell receptor beta chains given below trace back to one sample, sequenced in a study of regulatory T cells in long-lasting Graves disease. Time point: newly diagnosed GD, antithyroid drugs for less than 3 months. The TCR library used RNA extracted from PBMCs. Libraries of TCR beta came from iRepertoire HTBI primers plus Arm-PCR of CDR3 regions. TCRdb independently ran MiXCR on the multiplex PCR reads; one entry per CDR3 protein. The table includes approximately 470,000 distinct CDR3 sequences, 15% to 20% detected once. These same data were also listed under a study on T cells in Graves' hyperthyroidism and ophthalmopathy.

Sequencing was performed on peripheral blood mononuclear cells (PBMCs), taken at new diagnosis, from a patient treated with antithyroid drugs. The receptors derive from a man aged 35-49 years with Graves disease.

This chain links TRBV9 with TRBJ2-1, with D perhaps matching TRBD1 (7 bases). This CDR3 region has 16 residues. Trimming cost V 1 base and J 5 bases, with 16 bases left between them. Per the germline V gene, CDR1 is SGDLS and CDR2 is YYNGEE. This CDR3 is CASSVTDREVHNEQFF. For the CDR3, the DNA is TGTGCCAGCAGCGTAACCGACAGGGAGGTGCACAATGAGCAGTTCTTC. Drawing the rest from reference TRBV9 and TRBJ2-1, the complete variable domain is DSGVTQTPKHLITATGQRVTLRCSPRSGDLSVYWYQQSLDQGLQFLIQYYNGEERAKGNILERFSAQQFPDLHSELNLSSLELGDSALYFCASSVTDREVHNEQFFGPGTRLTVL.

At least ten counts were recorded for this clonotype. V and J are TRBV6-2 or TRBV6-3 and TRBJ1-1, with 7 bases identical to TRBD1. CDR1 is MNHEY and CDR2 is SVGEGT in the germline V gene. J was trimmed by 5 bases and V by 5 bases; bases with no gene match: 14. The CDR3 extends over 16 amino acids. The CDR3 sequence: CASSLLPTGVGTEAFF. CDR3 nucleotides: TGTGCCAGCAGTCTTCTACCCACAGGGGTCGGGACTGAAGCTTTCTTT.

About this clonotype: Since a much larger clone is just one base distant, this may be a read error. This chain uses TRBV12-3 or TRBV12-4 with TRBJ2-1; the D gene could be TRBD1 or TRBD2 (5 bases each). The V end was cut by 4 bases, the J end by 5 bases, with 15 bases between. This CDR3 has 15 amino acids. For the CDR3, the DNA is TGTGCCAGCAGTTCCACGGGACGGATCCACAATGAGCAGTTCTTC. Protein sequence: CASSSTGRIHNEQFF.

As to this clonotype: One base away lies a much larger clone, so this may be a sequencing read error. The V call is TRBV18, the J call TRBJ2-1, with D maybe TRBD2 (5 bases). Trimming pared 4 bases from V and 2 bases from J, leaving 12 bases between. The CDR3 sequence is 15 residues long. Germline lookup yields CDR1 KGHSH and CDR2 LQKENI. CDR3 residues: CASSLYQRTYNEQFF. For the CDR3, the DNA is TGTGCCAGCTCACTATACCAGCGGACCTACAATGAGCAGTTCTTC. Using reference TRBV18 and TRBJ2-1 for the parts outside the CDR3, the full variable domain is NAGVMQNPRHLVRRRGQEARLRCSPMKGHSHVYWYRQLPEEGLKFMVYLQKENIIDESGMPKERFSAEFPKEGPSILRIQQVVRGDSAAYFCASSLYQRTYNEQFFGPGTRLTVL.

This clonotype has at least ten counts. This chain links TRBV30 with TRBJ2-1; D gene unclear. Looked up from germline, CDR1 is GTSNPN and CDR2 is SVGIG (reference sequence). This CDR3 has 15 residues. The V gene lost 0 bases and the J gene lost 0 bases, with 9 bases spanning the gap. The CDR3 is CAWSVLADSYNEQFF. CDR3 nucleotide sequence: TGTGCCTGGAGTGTACTGGCGGACTCCTACAATGAGCAGTTCTTC.

About this clonotype itself: A much larger clone is a single base away; this may be a read error. The chain employs TRBV18 and TRBJ2-4; D possibly corresponds to TRBD1 (6 bases). Germline-derived CDR1 and CDR2 are KGHSH and LQKENI. CDR3 size: 12 residues. CDR3 sequence: CGSSPQGDIQYF. CDR3 DNA: TGTGGCAGCTCACCACAGGGAGACATTCAGTACTTC.

This clonotype was found many times. The V call is TRBV7-9, the J call TRBJ1-1; no clear D. This CDR3 contains 13 residues. Germline assignment: CDR1 SEHNR and CDR2 FQNEAQ (reference sequence). The V end was cut by 1 base, the J end by 0 bases, with 3 bases between. CDR3 nucleotide sequence: TGTGCCAGCAGCTTAGACATGAACACTGAAGCTTTCTTT. It encodes CASSLDMNTEAFF.

The CDR3 nucleotides are TGTGCCAGCAGTTTTGGACAGATAGGAGGCTACACCTTC. Amino acids: CASSFGQIGGYTF. The chain is built from TRBV12-3 or TRBV12-4 and TRBJ1-2; tentatively, D is TRBD1 (6 bases). Trimming removed 3 bases from V and 8 bases from J, with 13 bases in between. This CDR3 is built from 13 residues.

The table lists this clonotype with many counts. V gene TRBV7-9 combines with J gene TRBJ2-1; 7 nucleotides align to TRBD1. CDR3 length: 13 amino acids. With V trimmed by 5 bases and J by 4 bases, 2 bases remained unmatched. CDR1 and CDR2 (germline): SEHNR, FQNEAQ (reference sequence). The CDR3 nucleotides read TGTGCCAGCAGCCGGGGACAGTACAATGAGCAGTTCTTC. Translation: CASSRGQYNEQFF.

This clonotype was seen only a few times. V is TRBV10-2 and J is TRBJ2-7; D not certain. V dropped 5 bases and J dropped 6 bases, with 14 bases sitting between them. CDR1 is WSHSY and CDR2 is SAAADI in the germline V gene. The CDR3 contains 13 residues. Here the CDR3 DNA reads TGCGCCAGCAGTTTAGAAGAAGGGCCCGAGCAGTACTTC. Amino acids: CASSLEEGPEQYF.

This clonotype has a count of ten or more. This chain connects TRBV5-1 to TRBJ1-2; no clear D. The CDR3 totals 14 residues. The V gene lost 4 bases and the J gene lost 7 bases, with 17 bases spanning the gap. Germline CDR1 and CDR2: SGHRS and YFSETQ. The CDR3 loop is CASSPVGGEGGYTF. In nucleotides, the CDR3 is TGCGCCAGCAGCCCGGTGGGTGGAGAAGGTGGCTACACCTTC.

In its sample, this clonotype was seen a few times. The chain couples TRBV12-3 or TRBV12-4 to TRBJ1-4; D unresolved. The CDR3 totals 12 residues. Trimming removed 3 bases from V and 8 bases from J, with 7 bases in between. This chain's CDR3 is CASSLHGEKLFF. Here the CDR3 DNA reads TGTGCCAGCAGTTTGCATGGCGAAAAACTGTTTTTT.

The table lists this clonotype with many counts. The V gene is TRBV7-9, the J gene TRBJ2-1; a weak D match, TRBD2 (5 bases). The CDR3 length is 14 residues. CDR1 and CDR2 (germline): SEHNR, FQNEAQ (reference sequence). The V gene lost 6 bases and the J gene lost 8 bases, with 17 bases spanning the gap. CDR3 in DNA: TGTGCCAGCAGTCTTTTATTCCCCGGGGATGAGCAGTTCTTC. Protein sequence: CASSLLFPGDEQFF.

Ten or more counts support this clonotype. The rearrangement joins TRBV30 to TRBJ2-3, with D perhaps TRBD2 (5 bases). Germline V gene data show CDR1 as GTSNPN and CDR2 as SVGIG (reference sequence). The CDR3 contains 13 residues. Trimming pared 1 base from V and 6 bases from J, leaving 11 bases between. CDR3 loop: CAWSAPDSDTQYF. As DNA, the CDR3 is TGTGCCTGGAGTGCCCCGGACTCGGATACGCAGTATTTT. Together with reference TRBV30 and TRBJ2-3, the CDR3 gives the full variable domain: SQTIHQWPATLVQPVGSPLSLECTVEGTSNPNLYWYRQAAGRGLQLLFYSVGIGQISSEVPQNLSASRPQDRQFILSSKKLLLSDSGFYLCAWSAPDSDTQYFGPGTRLTVL.

This clonotype showed up just a few times. The V call is TRBV27, the J call TRBJ2-7, with D perhaps being TRBD1 or TRBD2 (7 bases each). The CDR3 totals 15 residues. V was clipped by 2 bases and J by 6 bases, with 17 bases between them. The germline V gene encodes CDR1 MNHEY and CDR2 SMNVEV (reference sequence). The CDR3 nucleotides read TGTGCCAGCAGTTTAGTTCGACAGGGAGGGGGCGAGCAGTACTTC. This translates into CASSLVRQGGGEQYF.

This clonotype was detected a few times. The chain is built from TRBV20-1 and TRBJ2-1; tentative D call: TRBD2 (6 bases). Looked up from germline, CDR1 is DFQATT and CDR2 is SNEGSKA (reference sequence). This CDR3 spans 14 amino acids. The V end was cut by 4 bases, the J end by 10 bases, with 20 bases between. Here the CDR3 reads CSAKTSFRSYEQFF. The CDR3 DNA reads TGCAGTGCTAAGACTAGTTTCCGCTCCTACGAGCAGTTCTTC.

This clonotype showed up just a few times. This chain joins TRBV28 and TRBJ2-7, with 7 bases that match TRBD1. This CDR3 region has 14 residues. After removal of 3 bases from V and 10 bases from J, the junction contained 12 bases not matched to a gene. Germline V gives CDR1 MDHEN, CDR2 SYDVKM. CDR3 sequence: CASSFPSTGILQYF. CDR3 nucleotide sequence: TGTGCCAGCAGTTTCCCCTCGACAGGGATATTACAGTACTTC.

This clonotype was recorded a few times. CDR3: CASTWTPTNYGYTF. CDR3 nucleotide sequence: TGTGCCAGCACCTGGACTCCTACTAACTATGGCTACACCTTC. The rearrangement links TRBV2 to TRBJ1-2, with no clear D. The CDR3 is 14 residues long. Trimming took off 7 bases at V and 0 bases at J, with 12 bases between the two ends. In germline, CDR1 is SNHLY, CDR2 FYNNEI.

This clonotype was detected many times. The gene calls are TRBV3-1 and TRBJ1-1; D is perhaps TRBD1 (5 bases). CDR3 length equals 14 residues. V lost 6 bases and J lost 5, with 16 bases in between. Germline loops: CDR1 LGHDT, CDR2 YNNKEL (reference sequence). The CDR3 DNA reads TGTGCCAGCAGTTCGCAGGGCAGAAGTACTGAAGCTTTCTTT. The encoded protein is CASSSQGRSTEAFF.

This clonotype has ten or more counts. CDR3 amino acids: CAWSLAGGRYEQYF. The CDR3 bases are TGTGCCTGGAGTCTAGCGGGAGGAAGGTACGAGCAGTACTTC. The chain recombines TRBV30 with TRBJ2-7; TRBD2 matches at 11 bases. The junction had 4 bases not matched to a gene; V was cut back by 2 bases and J by 4 bases. Germline V lookup: CDR1 GTSNPN, CDR2 SVGIG (reference sequence). CDR3 length: 14 amino acids.

This clonotype was detected ten times or more. The rearrangement joins TRBV7-9 to TRBJ1-2; no firm D call. V was clipped by 1 base and J by 1 base, with 7 bases between them. The length of the CDR3 is 14 residues. Germline V gives CDR1 SEHNR, CDR2 FQNEAQ (reference sequence). In nucleotides, the CDR3 is TGTGCCAGCAGCTTAGAGGGCGGTAACTATGGCTACACCTTC. This translates into CASSLEGGNYGYTF.

This clonotype appeared many times. The genes are TRBV2 and TRBJ1-2, with a weak D call TRBD1 (5 bases). The CDR3 consists of 15 residues. Germline V CDR1 and CDR2: SNHLY, FYNNEI. The V gene lost 0 bases and the J gene lost 4 bases, with 12 bases spanning the gap. The CDR3: CASSEAGTDLYGYTF. CDR3 coding DNA: TGTGCCAGCAGTGAAGCCGGGACGGATCTCTATGGCTACACCTTC.

The rearrangement links TRBV12-5 to TRBJ2-3; unclear D gene. The CDR3 has 12 residues. V was trimmed by 6 bases and J by 4 bases, leaving 8 bases between them. The germline V gene encodes CDR1 LGHNT and CDR2 FRNRAP. CDR3 coding DNA: TGTGCTAGTGGATTAGGCGCAGATACGCAGTATTTT. It is translated as CASGLGADTQYF.

A few counts support this clonotype. The J gene is TRBJ2-5, the V gene TRBV2; no definite D call. V was cut by 10 bases and J by 3 bases, with 12 bases left in between. Germline assignment: CDR1 SNHLY and CDR2 FYNNEI. CDR3 length: 12 amino acids. The CDR3: CATRITKETQYF. The DNA of the CDR3 is TGTGCCACCAGAATAACCAAAGAGACCCAGTACTTC.